The 14 T cell receptor beta chains below come from one sample, sequenced in a study of blood T cells in healthy people across ages. A second PCR, run for roughly 7 to 11 cycles, used a sample-barcoded 5' primer plus a J-beta primer mix. A single record per CDR3 protein comes from TCRdb applying MiXCR to the 5' RACE reads. This sample has about 1.8 million distinct CDR3 sequences; roughly 49% occur once, and the top ten carry roughly 2.1%. The sample consisted of blood. All receptors come from a woman in her 40s in good health.

The rearrangement uses TRBV9 and TRBJ2-1; D is tentatively TRBD1 or TRBD2 (5 bases each). CDR1 is SGDLS, CDR2 YYNGEE, per germline. There are 16 residues in the CDR3. Trimming stripped 2 bases from V and 0 bases from J, with 12 bases between. The CDR3 sequence: CASSVLEGSSYNEQFF. CDR3 coding DNA: TGTGCCAGCAGCGTCCTCGAGGGGAGCTCCTACAATGAGCAGTTCTTC.

This rearrangement joins TRBV18 to TRBJ2-5, with D possibly TRBD1 on 6 matching bases. TRBJ2-7 matches the DNA end more closely, so the J call is doubtful. The CDR3 totals 14 residues. Germline V CDR1 and CDR2: KGHSH, LQKENI. The CDR3 coding sequence is TGTGCCAGCTCACAACAGGGCGTATTGGACGAGCAGTACTTC. Encoded protein: CASSQQGVLDEQYF.

The chain recombines TRBV7-8 with TRBJ1-4; no clear D gene. Germline CDR1 and CDR2: SGHVS and FQNEAQ. The CDR3 is made up of 14 amino acids. V was clipped by 1 base and J by 4 bases, with 7 bases between them. The CDR3 nucleotides are TGTGCCAGCAGCTTAGGGACCGTTAATGAAAAACTGTTTTTT. This sequence encodes CASSLGTVNEKLFF.

This clonotype was recorded a few times. The chain couples TRBV7-6 to TRBJ2-4; either TRBD1 or TRBD2 may fit D (5 bases each). V lost 4 bases, J lost 6 bases, and 13 bases lay in between. Germline CDR1 SGHVS, CDR2 FNYEAQ. The CDR3 length is 14 residues. The CDR3 DNA is TGTGCCAGCAGCTCCAGGGAGTGGGGAAACATTCAGTACTTC. Its translation: CASSSREWGNIQYF.

The chain uses TRBV5-1 and TRBJ2-1; 7 nucleotides line up with TRBD2. J lost 2 bases, V lost 6 bases, and 11 bases had no gene match. From germline, CDR1 is SGHRS and CDR2 YFSETQ. The CDR3 covers 16 residues. This CDR3 is CASTLTTLAPYNEQFF. The DNA of the CDR3 is TGCGCCAGCACTCTCACCACACTAGCGCCCTACAATGAGCAGTTCTTC. Full variable domain (remainder filled in from reference TRBV5-1 and TRBJ2-1): KAGVTQTPRYLIKTRGQQVTLSCSPISGHRSVSWYQQTPGQGLQFLFEYFSETQRNKGNFPGRFSGRQFSNSRSEMNVSTLELGDSALYLCASTLTTLAPYNEQFFGPGTRLTVL.

This clonotype occurred a few times. The V gene is TRBV11-2, the J gene TRBJ2-1; D not resolved. CDR3 length equals 12 residues. Germline V gene lookup returns CDR1 SGHAT and CDR2 FQNNGV. Deletions cut 5 bases from V and 12 bases from J, with 14 bases between. The CDR3 DNA reads as TGTGCCAGCAGCCTCGTCGGGCAATGGCAGTTCTTC. Amino acids: CASSLVGQWQFF.

The chain couples TRBV20-1 to TRBJ2-5; D not certain. Germline V gene lookup returns CDR1 DFQATT and CDR2 SNEGSKA (reference sequence). This CDR3 has 14 amino acids. Trimming removed 5 bases at V and 1 base at J, with 14 bases between. CDR3 sequence: CSAQAFRIQETQYF. As DNA, the CDR3 is TGCAGTGCTCAGGCCTTTCGGATCCAAGAGACCCAGTACTTC.

The CDR3 protein is CASSPRTGVAEAFF. Written as DNA, the CDR3 is TGTGCCAGCAGCCCCCGGACAGGGGTCGCTGAAGCTTTCTTT. The chain recombines TRBV9 with TRBJ1-1, with TRBD1 matching over 9 bases. This CDR3 is 14 amino acids long. The V gene's germline CDR1 is SGDLS and CDR2 YYNGEE. V shed 4 bases, J shed 6 bases, and the junction held 7 bases outside the gene matches.

This chain joins TRBV27 and TRBJ2-5, with 8 bases that match TRBD1. The junction had 12 bases not matched to a gene; V was cut back by 5 bases and J by 7 bases. This CDR3 spans 15 amino acids. Per the germline V gene, CDR1 is MNHEY and CDR2 is SMNVEV (reference sequence). The CDR3 coding sequence is TGTGCCAGCAGTACAGGGGGTGGGGAACGCGCGACCCAGTACTTC. Protein: CASSTGGGERATQYF.

This clonotype was seen a single time. The J gene is TRBJ2-5, the V gene TRBV6-1; no clear D. Between the trimmed V and J ends, which lost 1 base and 3 bases, there was a span of 12 bases. There are 15 residues in the CDR3. Per germline, CDR1 MNHNS and CDR2 SASEGT. The CDR3 DNA sequence: TGTGCCAGCAGTGAAGGGTTAAGGCCAGAAGAGACCCAGTACTTC. This codes for CASSEGLRPEETQYF.

The chain carries TRBV4-3 and TRBJ2-1; D is unresolved. Germline V CDR1 and CDR2: LGHNA, YSLEER. This CDR3 is built from 13 residues. Trimming left V 1 base short and J 6 bases short, with 7 bases between. The chain's CDR3 is CASSQVRINEQFF. The CDR3 region has the DNA TGCGCCAGCAGCCAAGTTCGGATCAATGAGCAGTTCTTC.

This clonotype was seen a handful of times. The chain uses TRBV6-5 and TRBJ2-5; possibly TRBD2 for D (5 bases). The V and J ends lost 4 bases and 7 bases respectively, with 16 bases between them. Germline V gene lookup returns CDR1 MNHEY and CDR2 SVGAGI. This CDR3 contains 14 residues. CDR3 coding DNA: TGTGCCAGCAGTTCCGGGGAGCAGTTCGGGACCCAGTACTTC. Amino acid sequence: CASSSGEQFGTQYF.

This chain uses TRBV24-1 with TRBJ2-5; 12 nucleotides align to TRBD2. V lost 2 bases to trimming and J lost 4 bases; unmatched junction nucleotides: 7. CDR1 KGHDR and CDR2 SFDVKD come from the germline V gene. The CDR3 contains 17 residues. The CDR3 DNA sequence: TGTGCCACCAGTGATTCTACTAGCGGGGGGCCCCGAGAGACCCAGTACTTC. Protein product: CATSDSTSGGPRETQYF.

The V gene is TRBV7-2, the J gene TRBJ1-2, with no clear D. This CDR3 contains 14 residues. Deletions cut 1 base from V and 3 bases from J, with 9 bases between. CDR1 SGHTA and CDR2 FQGNSA come from the germline V gene. CDR3 DNA: TGTGCCAGCAGCTTAGGTCAGCCCTACTATGGCTACACCTTC. It translates to CASSLGQPYYGYTF.